Below, one T cell receptor (beta chain) is given with its context. V lost 4 bases and J lost 8; bases outside the gene matches: 18. Germline-derived CDR1 and CDR2 are SGDLS and YYNGEE. The CDR3 consists of 17 residues. This sample is part of a study of blood T cell repertoires in COVID-19. Study in general: T cells, B-cell-depleted T cells, or PBMCs supplied cDNA or gDNA.

As handled by the study authors: It was from reference gene primer amplification that nucleated cell counts were estimated. Method: immunoSEQ multiplex PCR; TCRdb's copy keeps in-frame clones and lacks some. V, J and clone size reflect that table, while D and trimming were determined from the DNA. The sample comprises 50,000 to 70,000 clones, around 90% of which are singletons, and 14% rests with the top ten. This chain uses TRBV9 with TRBJ2-1; 7 nucleotides agree with TRBD2. The sequenced sample consisted of peripheral blood. This clonotype was sampled from a human donor with active COVID-19. The donor label of this sample is uncertain. DNA of the CDR3: TGTGCCAGCAGCCATCCTCGGGGGGAAGCCTTTCCCCATGAGCAGTTCTTC. Its translation: CASSHPRGEAFPHEQFF. Drawing the rest from reference TRBV9 and TRBJ2-1, the complete variable domain is DSGVTQTPKHLITATGQRVTLRCSPRSGDLSVYWYQQSLDQGLQFLIQYYNGEERAKGNILERFSAQQFPDLHSELNLSSLELGDSALYFCASSHPRGEAFPHEQFFGPGTRLTVL.